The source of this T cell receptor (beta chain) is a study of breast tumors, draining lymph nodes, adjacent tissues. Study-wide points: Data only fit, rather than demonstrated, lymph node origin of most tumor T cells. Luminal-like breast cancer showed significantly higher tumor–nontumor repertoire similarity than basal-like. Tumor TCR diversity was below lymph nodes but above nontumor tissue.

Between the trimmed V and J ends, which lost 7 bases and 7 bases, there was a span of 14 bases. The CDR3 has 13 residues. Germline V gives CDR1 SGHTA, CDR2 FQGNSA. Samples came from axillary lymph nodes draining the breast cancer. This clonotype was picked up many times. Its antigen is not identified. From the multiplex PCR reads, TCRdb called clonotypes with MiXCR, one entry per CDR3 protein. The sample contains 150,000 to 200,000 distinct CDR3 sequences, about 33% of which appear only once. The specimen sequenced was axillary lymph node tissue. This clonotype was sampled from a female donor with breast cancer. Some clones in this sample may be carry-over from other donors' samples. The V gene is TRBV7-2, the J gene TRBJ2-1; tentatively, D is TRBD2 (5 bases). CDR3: CASTSTRLNEQFF. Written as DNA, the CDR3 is TGTGCCAGCACCTCAACTAGATTGAATGAGCAGTTCTTC.